This TCR beta chain was profiled in a study of blood T cell repertoires in COVID-19. In the original workflow: Amplifying reference gene primers gave estimates of nucleated cell counts. Produced via immunoSEQ multiplex PCR; TCRdb's table is partial and in-frame only. The V and J calls and clone size are taken from that table; D and trimming were inferred from the DNA. The repertoire holds 250,000 to 350,000 clones, with roughly 90% as singletons. Between the trimmed V and J ends, which lost 1 base and 2 bases, there was a span of 12 bases. The CDR3 extends over 15 amino acids. In germline, CDR1 is SGHTA, CDR2 FQGNSA. One Seattle source followed patients from active infection through their disease course.

The TCR originated in a woman between 25 and 40 years old with COVID-19, enrolled during active disease. The sequenced sample consisted of peripheral blood. The chain couples TRBV7-2 to TRBJ2-7; TRBD2 might be the D (6 bases). CDR3 loop: CASSLGTTLTYEQYF. The CDR3 DNA reads TGTGCCAGCAGCTTAGGGACTACCCTAACCTACGAGCAGTACTTC.